This entry describes one TCR beta chain. Its antigen is unknown. This entry comes from a study of CXCR3-negative and CXCR3-positive naive CD8 T cells. Whole-study results and caveats: Cryopreserved cells partially lost CXCR3 expression, and fresh PBMCs were used in most assays. CXCR3-negative naive cells had less hydrophobic TRB CDR3s than did CXCR3-positive naive cells.

The CDR3 loop spans 13 amino acids. Germline V CDR1 and CDR2: MNHEY, SMNVEV (reference sequence). It was by 5' RACE with UMI labels that the TRB cDNA libraries were prepared. TCRdb reprocessed the 5' RACE reads; each CDR3 protein has one entry and no DNA is given. This sample's clone table lists some 6,700 distinct CDR3 sequences. The specimen was naive CXCR3- CD8+ T cells from blood. Subset reported: CD45RO-CCR7+CD27+CD95- naive CD8+ T cells lacking CXCR3 (TNR3-). This clonotype was sampled from a human donor in good health. Some clones in this sample may be carry-over from other donors' samples. This sequence joins TRBV27 and TRBJ2-3; the TCRdb call, TRBD2, lacks DNA for checking. This CDR3 reads CASTAGPGDTQYF.